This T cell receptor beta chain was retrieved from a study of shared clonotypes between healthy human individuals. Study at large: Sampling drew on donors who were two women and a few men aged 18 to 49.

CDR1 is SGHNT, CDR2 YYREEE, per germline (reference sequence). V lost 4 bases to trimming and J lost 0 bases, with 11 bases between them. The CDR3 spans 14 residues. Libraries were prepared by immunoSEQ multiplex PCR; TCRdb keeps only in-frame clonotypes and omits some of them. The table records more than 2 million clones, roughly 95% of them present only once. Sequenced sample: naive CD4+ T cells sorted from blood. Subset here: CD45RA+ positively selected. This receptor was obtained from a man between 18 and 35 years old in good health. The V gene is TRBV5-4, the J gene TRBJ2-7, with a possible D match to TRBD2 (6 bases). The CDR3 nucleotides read TGTGCCAGCAGCCCCGGGGGAGGCTCCTACGAGCAGTACTTC. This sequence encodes CASSPGGGSYEQYF.